The 9 T cell receptor beta chains presented below share a single source sample, sequenced in a study of T cells after yellow fever vaccination. TCRdb passed the 5' RACE reads through MiXCR, listing each CDR3 protein once. The repertoire holds 230,000 or so distinct CDR3 sequences, with roughly 3.5% as singletons. This sample comprised PBMCs, obtained 15 days after the yellow fever booster vaccination. These receptors came from a man between 18 and 29 years old who received the YFV17D yellow fever vaccine.

This clonotype was seen ten or more times. The rearrangement links TRBV6-5 to TRBJ2-4, with D possibly matching TRBD1 (6 bases). V lost 0 bases and J 3 bases, leaving 12 bases between the germline ends. CDR1 and CDR2 (germline): MNHEY, SVGAGI. This CDR3 is 16 amino acids long. The CDR3 sequence is CASSYSSDSSKNIQYF. CDR3 in DNA: TGTGCCAGCAGTTACTCCTCGGACAGCAGCAAAAACATTCAGTACTTC.

This clonotype was counted at least ten times. The V and J genes are TRBV2 and TRBJ1-2; D may be TRBD1 (6 bases). Trimming pared 4 bases from V and 1 base from J, leaving 10 bases between. This CDR3 region has 14 residues. CDR1 is SNHLY, CDR2 FYNNEI, per germline. As DNA, the CDR3 is TGTGCCAGCAGTGGAGGGGGTAGTAACTATGGCTACACCTTC. This translates into CASSGGGSNYGYTF.

This clonotype was observed many times. V and J are TRBV11-2 and TRBJ2-1; D is possibly TRBD2 (5 bases). The CDR3 loop spans 15 amino acids. V lost 5 bases and J lost 0, with 11 bases in between. Looked up from germline, CDR1 is SGHAT and CDR2 is FQNNGV. This CDR3 is CASSPGLSSYNEQFF. The DNA for the CDR3 is TGTGCCAGCAGCCCCGGACTGAGCTCCTACAATGAGCAGTTCTTC.

This clonotype has ten or more counts. CDR3 nucleotides: TGTGCCAGCAGCACCCTAGGTCAAGAGACCCAGTACTTC. Translation: CASSTLGQETQYF. The chain joins TRBV7-8 to TRBJ2-5; D gene unclear. Per the germline V gene, CDR1 is SGHVS and CDR2 is FQNEAQ. V was cut by 5 bases and J by 2 bases, with 9 bases left in between. This CDR3 region has 13 residues.

This clonotype was seen many times. The chain combines TRBV12-3 or TRBV12-4 with TRBJ1-1, with D perhaps TRBD1 (5 bases). With 10 bases removed from V and 5 bases from J, the gap between germline ends came to 11 bases. This CDR3 has 11 amino acids. CDR3: CATERGTEAFF. In DNA form, the CDR3 reads TGTGCCACCGAACGGGGGACTGAAGCTTTCTTT.

The chain uses TRBV12-5 and TRBJ2-7; TRBD1 agrees at 7 bases. The CDR3 runs to 17 residues. The germline V gene encodes CDR1 LGHNT and CDR2 FRNRAP. Trimming removed 4 bases from V and 2 bases from J; junction bases left unmatched: 14. CDR3 DNA: TGTGCTAGTGGTTCCGAACTACAGGGGCAATGGACCTACGAGCAGTACTTC. Translated, it gives CASGSELQGQWTYEQYF. Full variable domain (missing parts from reference TRBV12-5 and TRBJ2-7): DARVTQTPRHKVTEMGQEVTMRCQPILGHNTVFWYRQTMMQGLELLAYFRNRAPLDDSGMPKDRFSAEMPDATLATLKIQPSEPRDSAVYFCASGSELQGQWTYEQYFGPGTRLTVT.

Many counts were recorded for this clonotype. CDR3 loop: CASSGTAAYTF. In nucleotides, the CDR3 is TGTGCCAGCAGCGGGACAGCGGCCTACACCTTC. V is TRBV7-8 and J is TRBJ1-2; 7 bases map to TRBD1. Germline V lookup: CDR1 SGHVS, CDR2 FQNEAQ. The CDR3 runs 11 residues. With 5 bases clipped from V and 10 bases from J, the junction kept 4 bases outside the gene matches.

This clonotype appeared many times. The rearrangement links TRBV5-6 to TRBJ2-7; D is ambiguous. V was trimmed by 4 bases and J by 3 bases, leaving 11 bases between them. Germline V gene lookup returns CDR1 SGHDT and CDR2 YYEEEE. This CDR3 spans 13 amino acids. CDR3 residues: CASSPPDIYEQYF. CDR3 DNA: TGTGCCAGCAGCCCGCCTGACATCTACGAGCAGTACTTC.

The chain is built from TRBV7-6 and TRBJ2-3; TRBD1 agrees at 8 bases. Germline CDR1 reads SGHVS; CDR2 reads FNYEAQ. CDR3 length: 15 residues. The ends lost 6 bases at V and 0 bases at J; junction bases unmatched: 5. The chain's CDR3 is CASSSTGGSTDTQYF. CDR3 DNA: TGTGCCAGCAGTTCTACAGGGGGTAGCACAGATACGCAGTATTTT.